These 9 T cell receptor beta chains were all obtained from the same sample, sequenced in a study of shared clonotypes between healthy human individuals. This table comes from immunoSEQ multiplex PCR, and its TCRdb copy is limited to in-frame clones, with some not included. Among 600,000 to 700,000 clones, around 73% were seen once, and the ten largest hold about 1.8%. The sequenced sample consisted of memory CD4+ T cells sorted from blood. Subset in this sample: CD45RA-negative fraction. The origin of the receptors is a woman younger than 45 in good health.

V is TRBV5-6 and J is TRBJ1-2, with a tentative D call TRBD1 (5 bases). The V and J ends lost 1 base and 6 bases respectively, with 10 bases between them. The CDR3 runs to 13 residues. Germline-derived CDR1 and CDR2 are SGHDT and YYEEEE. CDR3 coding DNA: TGTGCCAGCAGCTTGAGGGACGGGGATGGCTACACCTTC. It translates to CASSLRDGDGYTF.

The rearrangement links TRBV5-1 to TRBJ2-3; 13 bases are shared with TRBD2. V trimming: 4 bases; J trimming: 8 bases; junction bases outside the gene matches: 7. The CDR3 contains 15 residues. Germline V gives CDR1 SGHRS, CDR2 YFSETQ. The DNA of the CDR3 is TGCGCCAGCAGCCCCGGGACTAGCGGGGCTGGTACGCAGTATTTT. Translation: CASSPGTSGAGTQYF.

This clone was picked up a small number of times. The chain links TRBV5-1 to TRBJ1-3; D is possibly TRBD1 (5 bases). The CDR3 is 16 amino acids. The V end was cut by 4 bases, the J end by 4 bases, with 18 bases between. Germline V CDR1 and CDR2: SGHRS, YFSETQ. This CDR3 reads CASSPQAGGVGNTIYF. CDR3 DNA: TGCGCCAGCAGCCCCCAGGCCGGAGGGGTAGGAAACACCATATATTTT.

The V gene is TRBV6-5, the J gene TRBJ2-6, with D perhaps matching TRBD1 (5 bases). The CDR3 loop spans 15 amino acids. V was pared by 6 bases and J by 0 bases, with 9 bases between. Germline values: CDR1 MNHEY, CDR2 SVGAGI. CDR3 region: CASSQGHSGANVLTF. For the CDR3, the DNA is TGTGCCAGCAGCCAAGGACACTCTGGGGCCAACGTCCTGACTTTC.

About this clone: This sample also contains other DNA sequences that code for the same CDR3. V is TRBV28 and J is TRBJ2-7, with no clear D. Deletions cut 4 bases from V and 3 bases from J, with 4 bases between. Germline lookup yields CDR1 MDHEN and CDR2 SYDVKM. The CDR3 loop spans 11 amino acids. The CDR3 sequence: CASSSRYEQYF. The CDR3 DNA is TGTGCCAGCAGTTCCCGCTACGAGCAGTACTTC.

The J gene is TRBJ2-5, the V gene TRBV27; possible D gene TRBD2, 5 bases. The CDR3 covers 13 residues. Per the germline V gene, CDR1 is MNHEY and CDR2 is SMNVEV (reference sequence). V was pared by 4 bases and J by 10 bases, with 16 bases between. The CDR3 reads CASSSAQAGLQYF. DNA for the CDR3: TGTGCCAGCAGTTCAGCCCAGGCGGGTCTCCAGTACTTC.

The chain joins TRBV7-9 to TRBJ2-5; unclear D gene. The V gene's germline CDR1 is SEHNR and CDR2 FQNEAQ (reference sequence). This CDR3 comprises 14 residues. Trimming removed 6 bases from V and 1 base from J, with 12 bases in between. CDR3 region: CASSQRQAQETQYF. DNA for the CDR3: TGTGCCAGCAGTCAAAGACAAGCCCAAGAGACCCAGTACTTC. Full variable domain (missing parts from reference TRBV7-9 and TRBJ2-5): DTGVSQNPRHKITKRGQNVTFRCDPISEHNRLYWYRQTLGQGPEFLTYFQNEAQLEKSRLLSDRFSAERPKGSFSTLEIQRTEQGDSAMYLCASSQRQAQETQYFGPGTRLLVL.

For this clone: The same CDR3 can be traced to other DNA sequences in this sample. The CDR3 DNA follows: TGCGCCAGCAGCTTGGCTGGGGCTAGCACAGATACGCAGTATTTT. Encoded protein: CASSLAGASTDTQYF. The chain is built from TRBV5-1 and TRBJ2-3; possibly TRBD1 for D (5 bases). This CDR3 is 15 amino acids long. From germline, CDR1 is SGHRS and CDR2 YFSETQ. V gave up 0 bases and J gave up 0 bases, with 8 bases separating them.

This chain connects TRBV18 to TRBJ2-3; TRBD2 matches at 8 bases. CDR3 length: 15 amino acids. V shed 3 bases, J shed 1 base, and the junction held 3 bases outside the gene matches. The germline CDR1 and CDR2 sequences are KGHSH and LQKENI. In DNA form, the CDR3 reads TGTGCCAGCTCACCGGAACTAGCGGGCACAGATACGCAGTATTTT. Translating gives CASSPELAGTDTQYF.